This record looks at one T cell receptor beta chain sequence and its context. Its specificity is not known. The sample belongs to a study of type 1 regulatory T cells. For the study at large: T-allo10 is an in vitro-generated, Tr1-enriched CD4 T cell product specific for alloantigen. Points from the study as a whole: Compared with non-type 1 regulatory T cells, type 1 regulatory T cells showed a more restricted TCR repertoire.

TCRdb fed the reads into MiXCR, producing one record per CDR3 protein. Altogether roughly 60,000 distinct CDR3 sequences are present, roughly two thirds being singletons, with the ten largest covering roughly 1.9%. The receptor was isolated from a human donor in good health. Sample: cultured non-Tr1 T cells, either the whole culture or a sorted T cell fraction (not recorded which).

The CDR3 nucleotides read TGTGCCAGCAGTTCCCCGGGACAGGGGGCCTACGAGCAGTACTTC. Translated, it gives CASSSPGQGAYEQYF. This chain joins TRBV6-5 and TRBJ2-7; 11 bases fit TRBD1. The CDR3 spans 15 residues. The trim removed 4 bases at V and 2 bases at J, leaving 4 bases unmatched. From germline, CDR1 is MNHEY and CDR2 SVGAGI.